This TCR beta chain was profiled in a study of cytomegalovirus exposure and HLA in healthy donors. Overall study results and limits: Reportedly, diagnosis of cytomegalovirus status by the classifier showed high specificity and sensitivity. Analyses of presence and absence presupposed an approximately uniform sequencing depth across donors.

Vbeta (60) and Jbeta (13) primers were used in the PCR. Libraries were prepared by immunoSEQ multiplex PCR; TCRdb keeps only in-frame clonotypes and omits some of them. This sample yields around 170,000 clones, of which about three quarters are seen a single time; roughly 1.6% belongs to the top ten. Of note for this clone: Its antigen is as yet unknown.

The clonotype comes from a girl aged 5-17 years in good health and CMV-seronegative. Sequenced material: PBMCs.

The CDR3 sequence is CASSQSLAGETQYF. The DNA for the CDR3 is TGTGCCAGCAGCCAGAGCCTCGCAGGAGAGACCCAGTACTTC. V and J are TRBV7-6 and TRBJ2-5; D ambiguous. CDR1 and CDR2 (germline): SGHVS, FNYEAQ. The CDR3 is 14 amino acids. The ends were cut back, 5 bases at V and 4 bases at J, with 14 bases in the middle.